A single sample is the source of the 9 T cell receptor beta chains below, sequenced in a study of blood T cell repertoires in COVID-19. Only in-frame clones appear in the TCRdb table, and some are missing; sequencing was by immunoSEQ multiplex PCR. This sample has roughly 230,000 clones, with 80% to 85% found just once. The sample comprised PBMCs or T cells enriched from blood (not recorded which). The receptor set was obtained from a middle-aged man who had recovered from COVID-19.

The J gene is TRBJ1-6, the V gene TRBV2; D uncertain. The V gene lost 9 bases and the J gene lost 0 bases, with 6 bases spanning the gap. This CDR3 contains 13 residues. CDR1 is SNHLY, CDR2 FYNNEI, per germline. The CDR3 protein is CARMSSYNSPLHF. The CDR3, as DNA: TGTGCCAGAATGAGCTCCTATAATTCACCCCTCCACTTT.

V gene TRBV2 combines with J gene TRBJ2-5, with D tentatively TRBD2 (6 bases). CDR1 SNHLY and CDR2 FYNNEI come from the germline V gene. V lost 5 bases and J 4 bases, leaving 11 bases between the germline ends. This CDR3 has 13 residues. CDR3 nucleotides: TGTGCCAGCAGTTTGGGACTTCTAGAGACCCAGTACTTC. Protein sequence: CASSLGLLETQYF.

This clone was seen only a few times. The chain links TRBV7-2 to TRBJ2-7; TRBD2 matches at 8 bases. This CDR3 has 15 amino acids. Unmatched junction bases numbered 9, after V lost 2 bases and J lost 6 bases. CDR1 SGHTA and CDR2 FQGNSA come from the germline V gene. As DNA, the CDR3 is TGTGCCAGCAGCTTATCGGGAACGGGAGGGGGCGAGCAGTACTTC. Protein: CASSLSGTGGGEQYF. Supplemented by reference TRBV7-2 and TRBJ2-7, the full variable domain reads GAGVSQSPSNKVTEKGKDVELRCDPISGHTALYWYRQSLGQGLEFLIYFQGNSAPDKSGLPSDRFSAERTGGSVSTLTIQRTQQEDSAVYLCASSLSGTGGGEQYFGPGTRLTVT.

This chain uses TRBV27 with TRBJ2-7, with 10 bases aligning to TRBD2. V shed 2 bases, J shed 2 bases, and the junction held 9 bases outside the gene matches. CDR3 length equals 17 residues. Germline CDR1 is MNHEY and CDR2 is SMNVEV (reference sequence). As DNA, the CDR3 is TGTGCCAGCAGTTTAAGTGGCAAACTAGCGGGACCCTACGAGCAGTACTTC. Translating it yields CASSLSGKLAGPYEQYF.

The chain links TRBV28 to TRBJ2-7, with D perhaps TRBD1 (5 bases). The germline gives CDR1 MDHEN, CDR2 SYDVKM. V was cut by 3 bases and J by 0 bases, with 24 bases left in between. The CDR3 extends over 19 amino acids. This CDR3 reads CASSFTLQINRPSSYEQYF. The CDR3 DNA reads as TGTGCCAGCAGTTTCACCCTACAAATTAACAGGCCTAGCTCCTACGAGCAGTACTTC. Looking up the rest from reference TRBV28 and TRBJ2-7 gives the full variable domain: DVKVTQSSRYLVKRTGEKVFLECVQDMDHENMFWYRQDPGLGLRLIYFSYDVKMKEKGDIPEGYSVSREKKERFSLILESASTNQTSMYLCASSFTLQINRPSSYEQYFGPGTRLTVT.

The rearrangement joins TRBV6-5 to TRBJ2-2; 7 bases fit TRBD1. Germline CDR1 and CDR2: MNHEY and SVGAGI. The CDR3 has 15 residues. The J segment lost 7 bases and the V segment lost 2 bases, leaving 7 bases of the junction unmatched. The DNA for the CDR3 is TGTGCCAGCAGTTACCCCCGACAGGGAAGCGGGGAGCTGTTTTTT. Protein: CASSYPRQGSGELFF.

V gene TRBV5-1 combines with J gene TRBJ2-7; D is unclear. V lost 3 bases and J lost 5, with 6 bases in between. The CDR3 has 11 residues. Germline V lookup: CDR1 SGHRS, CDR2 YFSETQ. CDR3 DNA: TGCGCCAGCAGCTCGCTAGACGAGCAGTACTTC. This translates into CASSSLDEQYF.

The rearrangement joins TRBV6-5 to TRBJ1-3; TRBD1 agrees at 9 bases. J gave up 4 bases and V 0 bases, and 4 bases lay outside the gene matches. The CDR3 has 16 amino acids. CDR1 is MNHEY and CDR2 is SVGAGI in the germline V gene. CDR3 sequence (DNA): TGTGCCAGCAGTTACTCGCAAGGGACAGGGGGAAACACCATATATTTT. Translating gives CASSYSQGTGGNTIYF.

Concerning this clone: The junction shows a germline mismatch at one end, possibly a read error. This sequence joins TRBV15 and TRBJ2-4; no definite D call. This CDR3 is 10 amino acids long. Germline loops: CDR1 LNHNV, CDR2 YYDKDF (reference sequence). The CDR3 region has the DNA TGTGCCACCAGCAGAGGTACATCCTCCTTC. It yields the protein CATSRGTSSF.